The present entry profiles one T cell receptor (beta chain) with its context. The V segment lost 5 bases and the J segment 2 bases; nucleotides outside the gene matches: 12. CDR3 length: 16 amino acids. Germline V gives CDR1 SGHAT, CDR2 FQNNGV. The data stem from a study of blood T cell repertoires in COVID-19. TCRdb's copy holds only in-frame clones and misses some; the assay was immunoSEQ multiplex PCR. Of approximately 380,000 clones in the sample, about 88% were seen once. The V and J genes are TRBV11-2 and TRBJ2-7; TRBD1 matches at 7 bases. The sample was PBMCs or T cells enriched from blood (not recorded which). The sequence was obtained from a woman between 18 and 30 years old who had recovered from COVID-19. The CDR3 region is CASSLTPGTVTYEQYF. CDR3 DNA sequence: TGTGCCAGCAGCCTAACACCAGGGACAGTCACCTACGAGCAGTACTTC.